This TCR beta chain was observed in a study of cytomegalovirus exposure and HLA in healthy donors. Study-level results: It was 164 TCR beta chains that were listed as cytomegalovirus-associated.

As concerns this clone: Its antigen is as yet unknown.

Trimming shortened V by 0 bases and J by 1 base, and 9 bases separated the two germline ends. Per the germline V gene, CDR1 is GTSNPN and CDR2 is SVGIG (reference sequence). This CDR3 is 14 amino acids long. Some clones are missing from TCRdb's copy, which holds only in-frame ones; the method was immunoSEQ multiplex PCR. Of about 130,000 clones in the sample, around 95% are singletons; the top ten hold 1.5% to 2%. This receptor was taken from a man between 18 and 35 years old in good health and CMV-seronegative. The chain recombines TRBV30 with TRBJ1-1; D uncertain. Sequencing was carried out using PBMCs. The CDR3 sequence: CAWSVRQRNTEAFF. The CDR3 region has the DNA TGTGCCTGGAGTGTAAGGCAGCGGAACACTGAAGCTTTCTTT.